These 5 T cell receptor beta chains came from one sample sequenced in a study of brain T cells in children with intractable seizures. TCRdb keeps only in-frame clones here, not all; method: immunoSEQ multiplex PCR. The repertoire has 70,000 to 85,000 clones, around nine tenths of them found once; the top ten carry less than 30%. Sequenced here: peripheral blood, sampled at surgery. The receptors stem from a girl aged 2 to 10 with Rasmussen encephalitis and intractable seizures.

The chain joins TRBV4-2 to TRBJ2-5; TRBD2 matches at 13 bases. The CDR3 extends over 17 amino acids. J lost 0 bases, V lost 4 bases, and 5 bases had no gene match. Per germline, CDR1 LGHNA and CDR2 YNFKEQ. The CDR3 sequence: CASSLGLAGENQETQYF. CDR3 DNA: TGTGCCAGCAGCCTAGGACTAGCGGGAGAGAACCAAGAGACCCAGTACTTC.

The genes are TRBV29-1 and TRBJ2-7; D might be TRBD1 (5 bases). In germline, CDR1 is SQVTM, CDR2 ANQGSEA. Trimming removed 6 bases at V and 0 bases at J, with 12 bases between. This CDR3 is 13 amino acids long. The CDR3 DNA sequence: TGCAGCGTCAAGGGGCAGCTCTCCTACGAGCAGTACTTC. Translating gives CSVKGQLSYEQYF.

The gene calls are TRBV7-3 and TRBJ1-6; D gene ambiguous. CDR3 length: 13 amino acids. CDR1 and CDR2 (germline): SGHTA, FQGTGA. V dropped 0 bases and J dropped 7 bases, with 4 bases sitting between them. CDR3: CASSLTLNSPLHF. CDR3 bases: TGTGCCAGCAGCTTAACGCTCAATTCACCCCTCCACTTT.

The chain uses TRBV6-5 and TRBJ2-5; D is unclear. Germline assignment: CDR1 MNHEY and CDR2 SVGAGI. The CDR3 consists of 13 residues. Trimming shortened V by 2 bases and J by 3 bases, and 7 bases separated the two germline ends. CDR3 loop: CASSYDREETQYF. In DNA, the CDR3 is TGTGCCAGCAGTTACGATCGAGAAGAGACCCAGTACTTC.

The CDR3, as DNA: TGTGCCAGCAGGGGACAGGGGGCCGGTTGGCGCGGCTACACCTTC. Its protein product is CASRGQGAGWRGYTF. V gene TRBV28 combines with J gene TRBJ1-2, with TRBD1 matching 12 bases. V was pared by 6 bases and J by 8 bases, with 10 bases of the junction left unmatched. Germline V gives CDR1 MDHEN, CDR2 SYDVKM. This CDR3 contains 15 residues.